This paragraph covers one T cell receptor beta chain sequence. This specimen belongs to a study of blood T cell repertoires in COVID-19. Study context: Sites across the United States, Italy and Spain contributed samples from acute and convalescent COVID-19. PBMCs, B-cell-depleted T cells, or T cells provided the cDNA or gDNA that made up the material.

Germline CDR1 and CDR2: MNHNS and SASEGT. The CDR3 sequence is 15 residues long. Unmatched junction bases numbered 9, after V lost 1 base and J lost 13 bases. As processed by the authors: Using reference gene primer amplification, nucleated cell counts were estimated. Produced via immunoSEQ multiplex PCR; TCRdb's table is partial and in-frame only. D and trimming were read from the DNA, whereas the V and J calls and clone size are those reported in that table. In the table there are around 180,000 clones, around 82% of which are singletons. Followed over time, Seattle patients had been enrolled while infection was active.

The receptor was isolated from an elderly man with COVID-19, enrolled during active disease. The sample was peripheral blood. This chain connects TRBV6-1 to TRBJ1-6; 8 bases map to TRBD1. CDR3 amino acids: CASSEVGGTGFPLHF. Here the CDR3 DNA reads TGTGCCAGCAGTGAAGTGGGCGGGACAGGTTTTCCCCTCCACTTT.